Following are 10 T cell receptor beta chains from one sample sequenced in a study of identical twins. MiXCR was run by TCRdb on the 5' RACE reads, yielding one entry per CDR3 protein. The table shows fewer than 650,000 distinct CDR3 sequences, with 7.1% occurring only once. This sample also belongs to another study, concerning yellow fever vaccine responses in identical twins.

Sequenced material: PBMCs. Source of these receptors: a woman between 18 and 30 years old in good health.

V gene TRBV5-1 combines with J gene TRBJ2-2; D assignment may be TRBD1 or TRBD2 (5 bases each). The germline V gene has CDR1 SGHRS and CDR2 YFSETQ. This CDR3 comprises 16 residues. Trimming cost V 4 bases and J 1 base, with 14 bases left between them. The CDR3 DNA sequence: TGCGCCAGCAGCCCCGGGGCCGGACAGAACACCGGGGAGCTGTTTTTT. It specifies CASSPGAGQNTGELFF.

This clonotype was observed a handful of times. The gene calls are TRBV24-1 and TRBJ1-5; 9 bases line up with TRBD1. V lost 5 bases and J lost 5; bases outside the gene matches: 0. CDR3 length equals 13 residues. Germline CDR1 is KGHDR and CDR2 is SFDVKD. The CDR3 bases are TGTGCCACCAGTGGGACAGGGGATCAGCCCCAGCATTTT. Its protein product is CATSGTGDQPQHF.

This clonotype was detected ten times or more. The chain joins TRBV5-1 to TRBJ2-3; 9 nucleotides align to TRBD2. The CDR3 is made up of 13 amino acids. Trimming at V came to 1 base and at J to 6 bases, leaving 0 bases not matched to a gene. Germline CDR1 SGHRS, CDR2 YFSETQ. In DNA form, the CDR3 reads TGCGCCAGCAGCTTGAGCGGGAGGGATACGCAGTATTTT. Protein product: CASSLSGRDTQYF.

This clonotype was seen repeatedly, ten times or more. The V gene is TRBV10-3, the J gene TRBJ1-1, with D unclear. V shed 6 bases and J shed 1 base, with 9 bases lying between them. Germline values: CDR1 ENHRY, CDR2 SYGVKD. The CDR3 runs to 13 residues. CDR3 residues: CAIRITANTEAFF. The CDR3 bases are TGTGCCATCAGAATAACAGCGAACACTGAAGCTTTCTTT.

This clonotype was recorded at least ten times. This rearrangement joins TRBV20-1 to TRBJ1-2; D is unclear. The CDR3 totals 13 residues. Looked up from germline, CDR1 is DFQATT and CDR2 is SNEGSKA (reference sequence). The V gene lost 6 bases and the J gene lost 4 bases, with 15 bases spanning the gap. The CDR3 protein is CSAVGYGIYGYTF. DNA for the CDR3: TGCAGTGCCGTCGGGTATGGCATCTATGGCTACACCTTC.

Many counts were recorded for this clonotype. The rearrangement links TRBV12-3 or TRBV12-4 to TRBJ1-2, with 8 bases that match TRBD1. Trimming cost V 4 bases and J 4 bases; bases outside gene matches: 5. There are 14 residues in the CDR3. The CDR3, as DNA: TGTGCCAGCAGTTGGGACAGGTTTACCTATGGCTACACCTTC. It translates to CASSWDRFTYGYTF.

This rearrangement joins TRBV6-2 or TRBV6-3 to TRBJ2-1; 7 bases agree with TRBD1. J was trimmed by 3 bases and V by 4 bases; bases with no gene match: 12. The CDR3 contains 17 residues. Germline V gives CDR1 MNHEY, CDR2 SVGEGT. The CDR3 sequence: CASSSPRTGDLYNEQFF. The CDR3 coding sequence is TGTGCCAGCAGTTCCCCGCGAACAGGGGATCTCTACAATGAGCAGTTCTTC.

This clonotype was picked up a small number of times. V and J are TRBV24-1 and TRBJ2-1; D call uncertain. Trimming took 3 bases from V and 5 from J, leaving 13 bases between them. Looked up from germline, CDR1 is KGHDR and CDR2 is SFDVKD. The CDR3 totals 15 residues. CDR3 sequence (DNA): TGTGCCACCAGTGATGCTAAACTCACCCACAATGAGCAGTTCTTC. Protein sequence: CATSDAKLTHNEQFF.

This clonotype was detected a few times. The rearrangement uses TRBV20-1 and TRBJ2-7, with D hard to call. The germline gives CDR1 DFQATT, CDR2 SNEGSKA (reference sequence). V lost 2 bases, J lost 1 base, and 15 bases lay in between. CDR3 size: 15 residues. CDR3 DNA sequence: TGCAGTGCTAGACAGAACAGCATAGGTTCCTACGAGCAGTACGTC. Its protein is CSARQNSIGSYEQYV.

A note on this clonotype: Possible read error: a much larger clone is one base away. V is TRBV29-1 and J is TRBJ2-2, with a tentative D call TRBD2 (5 bases). The CDR3 totals 17 residues. Deletions cut 0 bases from V and 2 bases from J, with 16 bases between. Germline V lookup: CDR1 SQVTM, CDR2 ANQGSEA. CDR3 nucleotide sequence: TGCAGCGTTGAAGATCTCTCTCCGGGAATAAACACCGGGGAGCTGTTTTTT. This gives the protein CSVEDLSPGINTGELFF.